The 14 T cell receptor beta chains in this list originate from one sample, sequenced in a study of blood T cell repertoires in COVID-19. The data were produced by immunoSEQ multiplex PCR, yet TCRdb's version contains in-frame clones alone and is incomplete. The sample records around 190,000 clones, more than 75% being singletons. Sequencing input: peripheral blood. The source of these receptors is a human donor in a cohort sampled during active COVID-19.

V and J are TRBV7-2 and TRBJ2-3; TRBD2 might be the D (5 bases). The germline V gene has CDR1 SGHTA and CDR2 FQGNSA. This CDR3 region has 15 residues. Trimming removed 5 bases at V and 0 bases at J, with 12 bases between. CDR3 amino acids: CASSESGRSTDTQYF. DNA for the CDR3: TGTGCCAGCAGCGAAAGCGGCCGTAGCACAGATACGCAGTATTTT.

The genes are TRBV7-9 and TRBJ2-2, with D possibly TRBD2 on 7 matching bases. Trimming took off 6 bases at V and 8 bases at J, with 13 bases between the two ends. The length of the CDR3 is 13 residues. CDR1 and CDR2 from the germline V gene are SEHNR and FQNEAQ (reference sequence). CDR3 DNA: TGTGCCAGCAGGATGCGGGGGCAAGGGGAGCTGTTTTTT. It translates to CASRMRGQGELFF.

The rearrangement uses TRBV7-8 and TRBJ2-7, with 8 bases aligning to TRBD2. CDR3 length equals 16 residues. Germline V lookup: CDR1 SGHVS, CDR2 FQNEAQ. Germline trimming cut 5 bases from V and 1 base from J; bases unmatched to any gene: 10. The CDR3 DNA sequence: TGTGCCAGCAGCCCGGGAGCGGGGGACCATTCCTACGAGCAGTACTTC. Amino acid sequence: CASSPGAGDHSYEQYF.

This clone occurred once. CDR3 in amino acids: CASSPLRTVTGTDTQYF. CDR3 nucleotide sequence: TGCGCCAGCAGCCCTCTCCGGACAGTCACAGGTACAGATACGCAGTATTTT. The chain carries TRBV5-1 and TRBJ2-3; a possible D gene is TRBD1 (6 bases). There are 17 residues in the CDR3. V was shortened by 4 bases and J by 3 bases, with 21 bases between the two germline ends. CDR1 and CDR2 from the germline V gene are SGHRS and YFSETQ.

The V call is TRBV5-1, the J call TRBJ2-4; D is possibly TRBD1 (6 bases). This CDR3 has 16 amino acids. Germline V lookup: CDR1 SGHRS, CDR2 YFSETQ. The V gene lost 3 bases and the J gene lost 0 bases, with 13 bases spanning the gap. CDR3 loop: CASSSGQSLAKNIQYF. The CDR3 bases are TGCGCCAGCAGCTCCGGACAGAGTTTAGCCAAAAACATTCAGTACTTC. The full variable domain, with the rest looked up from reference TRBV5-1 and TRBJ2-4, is KAGVTQTPRYLIKTRGQQVTLSCSPISGHRSVSWYQQTPGQGLQFLFEYFSETQRNKGNFPGRFSGRQFSNSRSEMNVSTLELGDSALYLCASSSGQSLAKNIQYFGAGTRLSVL.

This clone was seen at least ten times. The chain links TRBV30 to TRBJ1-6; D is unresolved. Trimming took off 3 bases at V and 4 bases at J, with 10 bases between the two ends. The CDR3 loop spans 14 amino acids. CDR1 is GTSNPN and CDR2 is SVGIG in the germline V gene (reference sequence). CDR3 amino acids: CAWSFGRYNSPLHF. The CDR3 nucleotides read TGTGCCTGGAGCTTCGGCAGGTATAATTCACCCCTCCACTTT.

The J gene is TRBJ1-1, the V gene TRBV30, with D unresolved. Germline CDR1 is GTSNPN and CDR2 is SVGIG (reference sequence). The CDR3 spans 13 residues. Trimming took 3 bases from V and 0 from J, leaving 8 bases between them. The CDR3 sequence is CAWSAQVNTEAFF. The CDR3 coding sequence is TGTGCCTGGAGCGCCCAGGTGAACACTGAAGCTTTCTTT.

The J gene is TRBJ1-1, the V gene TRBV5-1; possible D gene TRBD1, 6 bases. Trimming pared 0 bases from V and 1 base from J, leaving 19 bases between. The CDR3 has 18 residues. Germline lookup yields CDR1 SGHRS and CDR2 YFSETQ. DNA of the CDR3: TGCGCCAGCAGCTTGGCGGGGTTGCGGGGGCTCAGGAACACTGAAGCTTTCTTT. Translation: CASSLAGLRGLRNTEAFF.

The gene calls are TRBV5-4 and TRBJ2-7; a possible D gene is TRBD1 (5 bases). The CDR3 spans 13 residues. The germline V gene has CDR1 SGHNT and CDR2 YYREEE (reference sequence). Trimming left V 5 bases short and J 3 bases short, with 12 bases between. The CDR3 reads CASSPSQGYEQYF. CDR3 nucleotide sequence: TGTGCCAGCAGTCCCTCCCAGGGCTACGAGCAGTACTTC.

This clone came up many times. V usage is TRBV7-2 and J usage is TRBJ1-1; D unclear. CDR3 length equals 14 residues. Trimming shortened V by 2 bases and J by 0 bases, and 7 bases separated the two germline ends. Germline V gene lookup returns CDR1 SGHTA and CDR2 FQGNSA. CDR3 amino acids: CASSLSVMNTEAFF. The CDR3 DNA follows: TGTGCCAGCAGCTTATCAGTAATGAACACTGAAGCTTTCTTT.

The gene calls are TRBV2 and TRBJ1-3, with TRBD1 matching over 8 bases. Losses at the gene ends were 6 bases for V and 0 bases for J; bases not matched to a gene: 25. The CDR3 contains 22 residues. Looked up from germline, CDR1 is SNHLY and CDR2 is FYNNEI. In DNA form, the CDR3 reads TGTGCCAGCAGGAGAACGGGGACAGGAGCCTGGGGCGGCTTAAACTCTGGAAACACCATATATTTT. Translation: CASRRTGTGAWGGLNSGNTIYF.

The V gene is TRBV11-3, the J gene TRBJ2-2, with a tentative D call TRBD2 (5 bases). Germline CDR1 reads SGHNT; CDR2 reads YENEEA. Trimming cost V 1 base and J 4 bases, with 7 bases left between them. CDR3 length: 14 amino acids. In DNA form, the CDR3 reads TGTGCCAGCAGCTTAGGGACTTCCACCGGGGAGCTGTTTTTT. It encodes CASSLGTSTGELFF.

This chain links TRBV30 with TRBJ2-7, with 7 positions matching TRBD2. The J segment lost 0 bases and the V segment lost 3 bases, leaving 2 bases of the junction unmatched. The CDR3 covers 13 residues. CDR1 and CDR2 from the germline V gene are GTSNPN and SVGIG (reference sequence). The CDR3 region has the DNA TGTGCCTGGAGACGGACTAGCTCCTACGAGCAGTACTTC. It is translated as CAWRRTSSYEQYF.

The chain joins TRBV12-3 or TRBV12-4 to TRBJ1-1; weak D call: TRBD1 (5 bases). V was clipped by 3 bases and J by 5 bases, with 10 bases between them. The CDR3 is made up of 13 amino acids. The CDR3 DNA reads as TGTGCCAGCAGTTTCTTGGGGGGGACTGAAGCTTTCTTT. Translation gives CASSFLGGTEAFF.